Each of the 24 T cell receptor beta chains below was sequenced from the same sample in a study of spatial heterogeneity in lung cancer. Time point of the sample: sample taken at primary tumor resection. Unsorted whole RNA of tumor, nontumor lung or frozen PBMC was sequenced. From the 5' RACE reads, TCRdb called clonotypes with MiXCR, one entry per CDR3 protein. This sample has 23,000 or so distinct CDR3 sequences, with about 5.1% found just once. The sequencing used PBMCs, collected at surgery. All receptors derive from a male donor with early-stage non-small cell lung cancer.

This clonotype was seen many times. The chain uses TRBV18 and TRBJ1-5; 8 bases are a match to TRBD1. From germline, CDR1 is KGHSH and CDR2 LQKENI. The CDR3 extends over 17 amino acids. Trimming took 2 bases from V and 0 from J; bases not matched to a gene: 6. The CDR3 DNA follows: TGTGCCAGCTCACCAGCAGGGACAGGTGATAGCAATCAGCCCCAGCATTTT. It is translated as CASSPAGTGDSNQPQHF.

This clonotype was observed many times. The chain couples TRBV12-3 or TRBV12-4 to TRBJ1-2, with 7 bases lining up with TRBD1. The length of the CDR3 is 13 residues. J lost 2 bases, V lost 11 bases, and 8 bases had no gene match. The CDR3 region is CAASSGQNYGYTF. The CDR3 region has the DNA TGTGCCGCCTCCTCGGGACAGAACTATGGCTACACCTTC.

This clonotype was recorded at least ten times. The genes are TRBV3-1 and TRBJ1-1; no reliable D call. CDR3 length equals 16 residues. With 10 bases removed from V and 0 bases from J, the gap between germline ends came to 21 bases. Germline values: CDR1 LGHDT, CDR2 YNNKEL (reference sequence). This chain's CDR3 is CATAPQGRVMNTEAFF. The CDR3 DNA reads as TGTGCCACCGCCCCCCAAGGGCGAGTCATGAACACTGAAGCTTTCTTT.

This clonotype was detected many times. The chain employs TRBV6-6 and TRBJ1-2; D is unclear. This CDR3 is built from 16 residues. CDR1 is MNHNY, CDR2 SVGAGI, per germline (reference sequence). The V end was cut by 0 bases, the J end by 2 bases, with 13 bases between. The CDR3 spells CASSYSTVGRNYGYTF. In nucleotides, the CDR3 is TGTGCCAGCAGTTACTCGACTGTTGGTAGAAACTATGGCTACACCTTC.

This clonotype has a count of ten or more. The chain employs TRBV6-2 or TRBV6-3 and TRBJ2-7; D unclear. Germline lookup yields CDR1 MNHEY and CDR2 SVGEGT. CDR3 size: 14 residues. Trimming removed 8 bases from V and 2 bases from J, with 16 bases in between. CDR3 residues: CASRSEGETYEQYF. The CDR3 nucleotides are TGTGCCAGCCGGTCCGAAGGAGAAACCTACGAGCAGTACTTC.

This clonotype was recorded many times. The genes are TRBV7-7 and TRBJ2-1, with no clear D. This CDR3 has 13 residues. Germline values: CDR1 SSHAT, CDR2 FNYEAQ (reference sequence). V gave up 1 base and J gave up 9 bases, with 10 bases separating them. The CDR3: CASSLVGLSEQFF. The CDR3 DNA sequence: TGTGCCAGCAGCTTAGTCGGGCTGAGTGAGCAGTTCTTC.

In its sample, this clonotype was seen many times. The chain uses TRBV27 and TRBJ2-1; 7 positions match TRBD2. Germline V gives CDR1 MNHEY, CDR2 SMNVEV (reference sequence). With 6 bases clipped from V and 7 bases from J, the junction kept 15 bases outside the gene matches. This CDR3 is built from 16 residues. The CDR3: CASSPDPGRLVNEQFF. In DNA, the CDR3 is TGTGCCAGCAGCCCAGACCCCGGGAGGTTAGTTAATGAGCAGTTCTTC.

This clonotype was recorded many times. This sequence joins TRBV7-2 and TRBJ1-5; 8 positions match TRBD1. CDR3 size: 16 residues. The germline V gene has CDR1 SGHTA and CDR2 FQGNSA. V shed 8 bases, J shed 2 bases, and the junction held 11 bases outside the gene matches. The CDR3 sequence: CASALTWTGRNQPQHF. The CDR3, as DNA: TGTGCCAGCGCCTTGACCTGGACAGGGCGCAATCAGCCCCAGCATTTT.

This clonotype was counted at least ten times. This sequence joins TRBV24-1 and TRBJ2-2; D gene ambiguous. This CDR3 region has 16 residues. V lost 0 bases and J lost 0, with 7 bases in between. Looked up from germline, CDR1 is KGHDR and CDR2 is SFDVKD. CDR3 bases: TGTGCCACCAGTGATTTGGGACGCCCGAACACCGGGGAGCTGTTTTTT. The encoded protein is CATSDLGRPNTGELFF.

In its sample, this clonotype was seen many times. The gene calls are TRBV12-3 or TRBV12-4 and TRBJ1-2; D call uncertain. V was clipped by 4 bases and J by 6 bases, with 9 bases between them. CDR3 length: 12 residues. Here the CDR3 reads CASSYMPNGYTF. The CDR3 nucleotides read TGTGCCAGCAGTTATATGCCGAATGGCTACACCTTC.

This clonotype came up a few times. The chain combines TRBV6-1 with TRBJ2-7; D possibly corresponds to TRBD1 (6 bases). V shed 11 bases and J shed 2 bases, with 16 bases lying between them. The CDR3 is made up of 13 amino acids. Per the germline V gene, CDR1 is MNHNS and CDR2 is SASEGT. CDR3 in DNA: TGTGCCGTAGGAACGACAGGTACCTACGAGCAGTACTTC. As protein: CAVGTTGTYEQYF.

This clonotype was seen repeatedly, ten times or more. The V gene is TRBV12-3 or TRBV12-4, the J gene TRBJ1-5; D gene unclear. This CDR3 has 14 amino acids. Trimming took 5 bases from V and 6 from J, leaving 14 bases between them. The CDR3 loop is CASSKLGRGQPQHF. The CDR3 DNA is TGTGCCAGCAGTAAACTCGGACGGGGTCAGCCCCAGCATTTT.

This clonotype occurred many times. The chain couples TRBV18 to TRBJ2-2, with TRBD1 matching 8 bases. The CDR3 contains 15 residues. The J segment lost 1 base and the V segment lost 3 bases, leaving 1 base of the junction unmatched. Germline CDR1 reads KGHSH; CDR2 reads LQKENI. For the CDR3, the DNA is TGTGCCAGCTCACCCGGGACAGGGAACACCGGGGAGCTGTTTTTT. This gives the protein CASSPGTGNTGELFF. Based on the CDR3 plus reference TRBV18 and TRBJ2-2, the full variable domain is NAGVMQNPRHLVRRRGQEARLRCSPMKGHSHVYWYRQLPEEGLKFMVYLQKENIIDESGMPKERFSAEFPKEGPSILRIQQVVRGDSAAYFCASSPGTGNTGELFFGEGSRLTVL.

This clonotype was observed at least ten times. The V gene is TRBV7-8, the J gene TRBJ2-4; a possible D gene is TRBD2 (6 bases). Germline V gene sequence: CDR1 SGHVS, CDR2 FQNEAQ. CDR3 length: 16 residues. Trimming took 5 bases from V and 0 from J, leaving 14 bases between them. The CDR3 spells CASSPTGGLAKNIQYF. The CDR3 nucleotides read TGTGCCAGCAGCCCTACTGGGGGGTTAGCCAAAAACATTCAGTACTTC.

The V and J genes are TRBV12-3 or TRBV12-4 and TRBJ2-1; 12 nucleotides agree with TRBD2. The CDR3 has 18 residues. V was pared by 6 bases and J by 0 bases, with 9 bases of the junction left unmatched. CDR3 DNA: TGTGCCAGCAGCCCCGGGACTAGCGGGTTCAGCTCCTACAATGAGCAGTTCTTC. Protein product: CASSPGTSGFSSYNEQFF.

This clonotype was counted many times. The chain employs TRBV7-3 and TRBJ1-1, with TRBD1 matching over 7 bases. V lost 5 bases and J lost 5; bases outside the gene matches: 5. Germline V gives CDR1 SGHTA, CDR2 FQGTGA. This CDR3 region has 13 residues. The DNA of the CDR3 is TGTGCCAGCAGCCTGGGACAGTTTACTGAAGCTTTCTTT. Translation gives CASSLGQFTEAFF. The variable domain in full, completed from reference TRBV7-3 and TRBJ1-1, reads GAGVSQTPSNKVTEKGKYVELRCDPISGHTALYWYRQSLGQGPEFLIYFQGTGAADDSGLPNDRFFAVRPEGSVSTLKIQRTERGDSAVYLCASSLGQFTEAFFGQGTRLTVV.

This clonotype was counted many times. This rearrangement joins TRBV6-6 to TRBJ2-6, with a weak D call TRBD1 (6 bases). The CDR3 is made up of 14 amino acids. With 11 bases removed from V and 0 bases from J, the gap between germline ends came to 11 bases. CDR1 and CDR2 from the germline V gene are MNHNY and SVGAGI (reference sequence). CDR3 sequence (DNA): TGTGCCGCAACAGGGAACTCTGGGGCCAACGTCCTGACTTTC. Translating it yields CAATGNSGANVLTF.

The chain combines TRBV28 with TRBJ2-1; D is ambiguous. Deletions cut 3 bases from V and 2 bases from J, with 2 bases between. Germline CDR1 reads MDHEN; CDR2 reads SYDVKM. This CDR3 comprises 12 residues. CDR3 sequence (DNA): TGTGCCAGCAGTTTTACCTACAATGAGCAGTTCTTC. Its protein is CASSFTYNEQFF. Drawing the rest from reference TRBV28 and TRBJ2-1, the complete variable domain is DVKVTQSSRYLVKRTGEKVFLECVQDMDHENMFWYRQDPGLGLRLIYFSYDVKMKEKGDIPEGYSVSREKKERFSLILESASTNQTSMYLCASSFTYNEQFFGPGTRLTVL.

This clonotype qualifies as medium-sized. This chain links TRBV7-9 with TRBJ2-1; 11 bases are shared with TRBD2. Germline V CDR1 and CDR2: SEHNR, FQNEAQ (reference sequence). The CDR3 runs 17 residues. With 5 bases clipped from V and 5 bases from J, the junction kept 11 bases outside the gene matches. CDR3 in amino acids: CASSPSPSGRSHNEQFF. The CDR3 DNA reads as TGTGCCAGCAGCCCTAGCCCTAGCGGGAGGTCCCACAATGAGCAGTTCTTC. The full variable domain, its missing parts supplied by reference TRBV7-9 and TRBJ2-1, is DTGVSQNPRHKITKRGQNVTFRCDPISEHNRLYWYRQTLGQGPEFLTYFQNEAQLEKSRLLSDRFSAERPKGSFSTLEIQRTEQGDSAMYLCASSPSPSGRSHNEQFFGPGTRLTVL.

In this sample, this clonotype turned up many times. The chain is built from TRBV15 and TRBJ2-1; 11 bases align to TRBD2. This CDR3 is built from 15 residues. V shed 3 bases, J shed 10 bases, and the junction held 8 bases outside the gene matches. Germline loops: CDR1 LNHNV, CDR2 YYDKDF (reference sequence). CDR3 sequence: CATSRVSGGDREQFF. DNA of the CDR3: TGTGCCACCAGCAGGGTTAGCGGGGGGGATAGAGAGCAGTTCTTC. The whole variable domain, remainder taken from reference TRBV15 and TRBJ2-1, is DAMVIQNPRYQVTQFGKPVTLSCSQTLNHNVMYWYQQKSSQAPKLLFHYYDKDFNNEADTPDNFQSRRPNTSFCFLDIRSPGLGDTAMYLCATSRVSGGDREQFFGPGTRLTVL.

Many counts were recorded for this clonotype. V is TRBV24-1 and J is TRBJ1-5; D is possibly TRBD1 (5 bases). Per the germline V gene, CDR1 is KGHDR and CDR2 is SFDVKD. The V end was cut by 4 bases, the J end by 4 bases, with 13 bases between. There are 15 residues in the CDR3. The CDR3 DNA is TGTGCCACCAGTGACCCCGGGCGGGGGAATCAGCCCCAGCATTTT. It is translated as CATSDPGRGNQPQHF.

This clonotype has a count of ten or more. The chain employs TRBV11-2 and TRBJ2-2; 7 nucleotides match TRBD2. Trimming at V came to 5 bases and at J to 13 bases, leaving 10 bases not matched to a gene. In germline, CDR1 is SGHAT, CDR2 FQNNGV. CDR3 size: 13 residues. CDR3 in amino acids: CASSPRRAGRLFF. In DNA, the CDR3 is TGTGCCAGCAGCCCCCGGAGAGCGGGGAGGCTGTTTTTT.

There are many counts of this clonotype. The chain recombines TRBV20-1 with TRBJ2-1; 11 bases match TRBD2. After removal of 7 bases from V and 4 bases from J, the junction contained 6 bases not matched to a gene. The CDR3 covers 14 residues. Germline values: CDR1 DFQATT, CDR2 SNEGSKA (reference sequence). The CDR3 nucleotides are TGCAGTGTTGGGACTAGCGGAGATTACAATGAGCAGTTCTTC. Its translation: CSVGTSGDYNEQFF.

This clonotype is medium-sized within its sample. V usage is TRBV9 and J usage is TRBJ2-2; D unresolved. V gave up 2 bases and J gave up 4 bases, with 9 bases separating them. CDR3 length: 14 residues. Germline CDR1 reads SGDLS; CDR2 reads YYNGEE. DNA of the CDR3: TGTGCCAGCAGCGTCGCTGGTTTCACCGGGGAGCTGTTTTTT. This gives the protein CASSVAGFTGELFF. Combining the CDR3 with reference TRBV9 and TRBJ2-2 gives the whole variable domain DSGVTQTPKHLITATGQRVTLRCSPRSGDLSVYWYQQSLDQGLQFLIQYYNGEERAKGNILERFSAQQFPDLHSELNLSSLELGDSALYFCASSVAGFTGELFFGEGSRLTVL.